This TCR beta chain originates from a study of cytomegalovirus exposure and HLA in healthy donors. On this clone: Its matching antigen is unknown.

The PCR contained 60 Vbeta and 13 Jbeta primers. Sequenced by immunoSEQ multiplex PCR; TCRdb stores in-frame clones only, minus some. The sample has about 200,000 clones, 70% to 80% seen once; the top ten hold more than 1.5%. Study outcomes and limitations: Within the data, a cluster of highly shared sequence variants was likely a sequencing artifact. As a later analysis showed, a missense DCLRE1C variant was linked to trimming of TCR beta V- and J-genes. As was reported, the HLA-A and HLA-B alleles of most subjects were accurately predicted from TCR beta sequences.

The germline gives CDR1 SEHNR, CDR2 FQNEAQ (reference sequence). The CDR3 is 15 residues long. V was shortened by 6 bases and J by 5 bases, with 20 bases between the two germline ends. Sequenced sample: PBMCs. This clonotype was obtained from a woman in her forties or fifties in good health and CMV-seronegative. The chain couples TRBV7-9 to TRBJ2-7, with a possible D match to TRBD1 (6 bases). The CDR3 DNA reads as TGTGCCAGCAGTTTACCACAGGGAAAAGGTAACGAGCAGTACTTC. Its protein is CASSLPQGKGNEQYF.